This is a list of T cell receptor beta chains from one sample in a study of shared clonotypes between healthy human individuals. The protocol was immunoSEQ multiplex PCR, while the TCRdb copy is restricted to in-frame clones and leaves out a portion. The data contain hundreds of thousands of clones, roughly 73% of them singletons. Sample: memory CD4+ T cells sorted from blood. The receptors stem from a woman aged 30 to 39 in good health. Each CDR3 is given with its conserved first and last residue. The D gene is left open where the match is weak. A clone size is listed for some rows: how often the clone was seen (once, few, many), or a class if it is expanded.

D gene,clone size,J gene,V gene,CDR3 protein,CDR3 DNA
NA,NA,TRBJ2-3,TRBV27,CASSSGSSLGGTDTQYF,TGTGCCAGCAGTTCCGGATCCTCCCTGGGGGGCACAGATACGCAGTATTTT
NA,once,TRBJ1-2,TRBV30,CAWSVPRPSRLGYTF,TGTGCCTGGAGTGTACCGCGACCGAGTCGGTTGGGCTACACCTTC
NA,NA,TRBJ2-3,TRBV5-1,CASSPSEGLQGNTQYF,TGCGCCAGTAGTCCCTCCGAAGGTTTACAGGGCAATACGCAGTATTTT
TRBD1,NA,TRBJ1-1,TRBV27,CASSRYLEGGAEAFF,TGTGCCAGCAGTAGATATCTCGAAGGGGGCGCCGAAGCTTTCTTT
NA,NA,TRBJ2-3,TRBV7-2,CASSHVHTDTQYF,TGTGCCAGCAGCCACGTCCACACAGATACGCAGTATTTT
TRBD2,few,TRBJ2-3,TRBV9,CASSLSGGHTDTQYF,TGTGCCAGCAGCCTGAGCGGGGGGCACACAGATACGCAGTATTTT
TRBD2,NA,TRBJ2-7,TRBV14,CASSQATSGPYEQYF,TGTGCCAGCAGCCAAGCCACTAGCGGCCCCTACGAGCAGTACTTC
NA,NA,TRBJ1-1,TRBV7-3,CASSSGQSEAFF,TGTGCCAGCAGCTCAGGACAGAGTGAAGCTTTCTTT
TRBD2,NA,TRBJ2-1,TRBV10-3,CAVTPLAATNEQFF,TGTGCCGTAACACCACTAGCGGCGACCAATGAGCAGTTCTTC
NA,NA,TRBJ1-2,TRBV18,CASSTTADYGYTF,TGTGCCAGCTCAACGACGGCTGACTATGGCTACACCTTC
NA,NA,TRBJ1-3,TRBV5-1,CASSLEAGNTIYF,TGCGCCAGCAGCTTGGAAGCTGGAAACACCATATATTTT
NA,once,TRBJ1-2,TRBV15,CATSRERRTGWANYGYTF,TGTGCCACCAGCAGAGAGAGGCGGACCGGTTGGGCTAACTATGGCTACACCTTC
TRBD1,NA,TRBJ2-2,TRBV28,CASRAGTGDTGELFF,TGTGCCAGCAGAGCCGGGACAGGGGACACCGGGGAGCTGTTTTTT
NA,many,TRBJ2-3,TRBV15,CATSSGAEITDTQYF,TGTGCCACCAGCAGCGGAGCGGAGATCACAGATACGCAGTATTTT
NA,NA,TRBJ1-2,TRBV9,CASSTALGGYTF,TGTGCCAGCAGCACCGCCCTGGGGGGCTACACCTTC
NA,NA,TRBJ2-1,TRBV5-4,CASAGESGSYNEQFF,TGTGCCAGCGCAGGGGAGTCGGGCTCCTACAATGAGCAGTTCTTC
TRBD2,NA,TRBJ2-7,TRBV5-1,CASSLGIAGSRYEQYF,TGCGCCAGCAGCTTGGGGATAGCGGGGTCCCGCTACGAGCAGTACTTC
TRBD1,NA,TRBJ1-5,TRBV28,CASSKQGVALYSNQPQHF,TGTGCCAGCAGCAAACAGGGGGTAGCCCTTTATAGCAATCAGCCCCAGCATTTT
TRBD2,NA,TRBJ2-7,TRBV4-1,CASSQVLAGPTYEQYF,TGCGCCAGCAGCCAGGTACTAGCGGGACCGACCTACGAGCAGTACTTC
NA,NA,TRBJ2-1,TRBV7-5,CVRSLALAVRSYNEQFF,TGTGTCAGAAGCTTAGCACTAGCGGTTCGCTCCTACAATGAGCAGTTCTTC
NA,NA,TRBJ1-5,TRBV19,CATGARNQPQHF,TGTGCCACAGGGGCGAGGAATCAGCCCCAGCATTTT
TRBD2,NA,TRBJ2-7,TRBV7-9,CASTLWGGNEQYF,TGTGCCAGCACCCTTTGGGGGGGAAACGAGCAGTACTTC
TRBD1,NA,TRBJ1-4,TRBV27,CASSSSYRGGDEKLFF,TGTGCCAGCAGTTCATCTTACAGGGGAGGGGATGAAAAACTGTTTTTT
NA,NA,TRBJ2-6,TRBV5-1,CASSLDVRTRRSGANVLTF,TGCGCCAGCAGCTTGGATGTCCGAACCCGAAGGTCTGGGGCCAACGTCCTGACTTTC
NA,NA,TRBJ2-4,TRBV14,CASSRGWGANIQYF,TGTGCCAGCAGCCGCGGTTGGGGAGCGAACATTCAGTACTTC
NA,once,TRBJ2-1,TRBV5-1,CASSFAVANEQFF,TGCGCCAGCAGCTTCGCGGTTGCGAATGAGCAGTTCTTC
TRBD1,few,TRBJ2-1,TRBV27,CASSFRGQGAGNEQFF,TGTGCCAGCAGTTTCCGAGGACAGGGAGCAGGGAATGAGCAGTTCTTC
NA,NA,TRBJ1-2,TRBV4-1,CASSPVHRVDGYTF,TGCGCCAGCAGCCCCGTCCACAGGGTGGATGGCTACACCTTC
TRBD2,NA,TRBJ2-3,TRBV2,CASSGRTSGRTDTQYF,TGTGCCAGCAGTGGGCGGACTAGCGGGAGGACAGATACGCAGTATTTT
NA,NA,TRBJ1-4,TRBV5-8,CASSFMGGGEKLFF,TGTGCCAGCAGCTTTATGGGCGGGGGTGAAAAACTGTTTTTT
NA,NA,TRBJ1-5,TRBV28,CASSGQRREPQHF,TGTGCCAGCAGTGGACAGAGACGGGAGCCCCAGCATTTT
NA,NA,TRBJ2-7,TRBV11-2,CASSFRDTSSYEQYF,TGTGCCAGCAGCTTCAGGGACACAAGCTCCTACGAGCAGTACTTC
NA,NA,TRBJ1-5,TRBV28,CASRIQKHQPQHF,TGTGCCAGCAGAATACAAAAACATCAGCCCCAGCATTTT
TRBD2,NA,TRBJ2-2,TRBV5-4,CASSPEGSGRITGELFF,TGTGCCAGCAGCCCGGAGGGTAGCGGGAGAATCACCGGGGAGCTGTTTTTT
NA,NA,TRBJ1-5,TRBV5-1,CASSLDGADEYSNQPQHF,TGCGCCAGCAGCTTGGACGGGGCTGATGAGTATAGCAATCAGCCCCAGCATTTT
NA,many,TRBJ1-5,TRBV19,CASGSLVFNQPQHF,TGTGCCAGTGGGAGTTTGGTTTTCAATCAGCCCCAGCATTTT
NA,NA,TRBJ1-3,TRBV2,CASSDRGFSGNTIYF,TGTGCCAGCAGTGACCGGGGTTTCTCTGGAAACACCATATATTTT
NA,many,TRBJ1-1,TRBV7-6,CASSWGQNTEAFF,TGTGCCAGCAGCTGGGGACAGAACACTGAAGCTTTCTTT
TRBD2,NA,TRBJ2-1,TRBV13,CASSPTGTSGDEQFF,TGTGCCAGCAGTCCTACGGGAACTAGCGGCGATGAGCAGTTCTTC
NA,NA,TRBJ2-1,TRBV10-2,CASRPGSDEQFF,TGCGCCAGCAGACCAGGGTCAGATGAGCAGTTCTTC
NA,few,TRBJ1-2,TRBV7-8,CASSWGRENVYGYTF,TGTGCCAGCAGCTGGGGCAGGGAAAATGTTTATGGCTACACCTTC
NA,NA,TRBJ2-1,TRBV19,CASSRPTGIGTYNEQFF,TGTGCCAGTAGCCGGCCCACCGGGATCGGCACCTACAATGAGCAGTTCTTC
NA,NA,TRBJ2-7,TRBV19,CASSSPYEQYF,TGTGCCAGTAGTAGTCCCTACGAGCAGTACTTC
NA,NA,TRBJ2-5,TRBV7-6,CASSLRVETQYF,TGTGCCAGCAGCTTAAGGGTCGAGACCCAGTACTTC
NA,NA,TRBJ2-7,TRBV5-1,CASSLLAATYEQYF,TGCGCCAGCAGCCTACTAGCAGCTACCTACGAGCAGTACTTC
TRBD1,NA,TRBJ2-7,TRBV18,CASSPPPGQGHEQYF,TGTGCCAGCTCACCACCCCCGGGACAGGGCCACGAGCAGTACTTC
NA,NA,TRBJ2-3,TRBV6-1,CASSEHTGGGTDTQYF,TGTGCCAGCAGTGAACACACGGGTGGGGGGACAGATACGCAGTATTTT
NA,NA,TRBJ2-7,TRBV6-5,CASRDGSSYEQYF,TGTGCCAGCAGGGACGGTAGCTCCTACGAGCAGTACTTC
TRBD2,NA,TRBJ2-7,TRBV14,CASSQDWEGGEQYF,TGTGCCAGCAGCCAAGATTGGGAGGGAGGGGAGCAGTACTTC
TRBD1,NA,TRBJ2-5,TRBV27,CASNKQGFGETQYF,TGTGCCAGTAACAAACAGGGGTTCGGAGAGACCCAGTACTTC
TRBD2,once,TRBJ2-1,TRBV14,CASSQDFTSGRSEQFF,TGTGCCAGCAGCCAAGATTTTACTAGCGGGAGATCTGAGCAGTTCTTC